The rows below give T cell receptor beta chains drawn from one sample of a study of CD4+ T cells in melanoma. TCRdb's copy holds only in-frame clones and misses some; the assay was immunoSEQ multiplex PCR. The data show more than 8,500 clones, with 60% to 80% seen just once and roughly a fifth held by the top ten. Material: peripheral blood. These receptors were collected from a human donor with melanoma. Both conserved end residues are part of each CDR3. Each record gives: J gene, D gene, V gene, clone size, CDR3 DNA, CDR3 protein. D genes are given only for firm matches. Clone sizes are given selectively: once, few, many, or a class where the clone is expanded.

J: TRBJ2-7
D: TRBD1
V: TRBV6-1
size: few
DNA: TGTGCCAGCAGTCTAGGACAGGCTGCCTACGAGCAGTACTTC
CDR3: CASSLGQAAYEQYF

J: TRBJ1-3
D: -
V: TRBV19
size: -
DNA: TGTGCCAGTAGTTATCGAGGGCTCGCTGGAAACACCATATATTTT
CDR3: CASSYRGLAGNTIYF

J: TRBJ2-7
D: -
V: TRBV6-6
size: -
DNA: TGTGCCAGCTACAGCGGGTCCTACGAGCAGTACTTC
CDR3: CASYSGSYEQYF

J: TRBJ2-7
D: -
V: TRBV4-3
size: -
DNA: TGCGCCAGCAGCCAAGGCCGGGACATGACCTACGAGCAGTACTTC
CDR3: CASSQGRDMTYEQYF

J: TRBJ2-1
D: -
V: TRBV7-2
size: -
DNA: TGTGCCAGCAGACCCCTCACGGTAGAGCAGTTCTTC
CDR3: CASRPLTVEQFF

J: TRBJ2-3
D: -
V: TRBV4-1
size: -
DNA: TGCGCCAGCAGCCAAGGGTTGCAACGGGATACGCAGTATTTT
CDR3: CASSQGLQRDTQYF

J: TRBJ2-1
D: -
V: TRBV27
size: -
DNA: TGTGCCAGCAGTTTGTACAATGAGCAGTTCTTC
CDR3: CASSLYNEQFF

J: TRBJ2-6
D: TRBD1
V: TRBV15
size: -
DNA: TGTGCCACCAGCAGAGTTTTTGGACAGGGGGCTATTACTGGGGCCAACGTCCTGACTTTC
CDR3: CATSRVFGQGAITGANVLTF

J: TRBJ2-5
D: TRBD2
V: TRBV15
size: -
DNA: TGTGCCACCAGCAGAGGACTAGCGGGGGGACAAGAGACCCAGTACTTC
CDR3: CATSRGLAGGQETQYF

J: TRBJ1-1
D: TRBD1
V: TRBV7-9
size: -
DNA: TGTGCCAGCAGCTTGACAGGGTCGTCTTTCTTT
CDR3: CASSLTGSSFF

J: TRBJ1-1
D: TRBD1
V: TRBV4-1
size: medium-sized
DNA: TGCGCCAGCAGCCCGCCACATATGGGACAGGTAAACACTGAAGCTTTCTTT
CDR3: CASSPPHMGQVNTEAFF

J: TRBJ2-7
D: TRBD1
V: TRBV6-6
size: -
DNA: TGTGCCGGATCGACAGGGAAGGGCGAGCAGTACTTC
CDR3: CAGSTGKGEQYF

J: TRBJ2-3
D: -
V: TRBV2
size: -
DNA: TGTGCCAGCAGTGCCGAGAGGTACACAGATACGCAGTATTTT
CDR3: CASSAERYTDTQYF

J: TRBJ2-7
D: TRBD1
V: TRBV4-3
size: -
DNA: TGCGCCAGCAGCCAGTCCGGGACAGGGGAATACGAGCAGTACTTC
CDR3: CASSQSGTGEYEQYF

J: TRBJ1-2
D: TRBD1
V: TRBV4-3
size: -
DNA: TGCGCCAGCAGCCAGGGGACAGCAGTTAACTATGGCTACACCTTC
CDR3: CASSQGTAVNYGYTF

J: TRBJ2-7
D: TRBD2
V: TRBV14
size: -
DNA: TGTGCCAGCAGCGGGACTAGGAGTCGCGAGCAGTACTTC
CDR3: CASSGTRSREQYF

J: TRBJ2-5
D: TRBD2
V: TRBV10-3
size: -
DNA: TGTGCCATCAGTGAGTTAGCGGGAATACAAGAGACCCAGTACTTC
CDR3: CAISELAGIQETQYF

J: TRBJ1-1
D: -
V: TRBV10-2
size: -
DNA: TGCGCCAGCAGGGAAAACACTGAAGCTTTCTTT
CDR3: CASRENTEAFF

J: TRBJ1-1
D: -
V: TRBV19
size: once
DNA: TGTGCCAGTAGTACGGACGGACTGCCACGGGACACTGAAGCTTTCTTT
CDR3: CASSTDGLPRDTEAFF

J: TRBJ2-2
D: -
V: TRBV6-6
size: -
DNA: TGTGCCAGCAGTTACCGCTCTAGCCGACACGGGGAGCTGTTTTTT
CDR3: CASSYRSSRHGELFF

J: TRBJ1-1
D: -
V: TRBV10-1
size: -
DNA: TGCGCCAGCATTTGGGCGGTTGGGGATCCGAACACTGAAGCTTTCTTT
CDR3: CASIWAVGDPNTEAFF

J: TRBJ1-6
D: -
V: TRBV28
size: -
DNA: TGTGCCAGCAGTTTTGGGTACAAAAGTTCACCCCTCCACTTT
CDR3: CASSFGYKSSPLHF

J: TRBJ2-3
D: TRBD2
V: TRBV9
size: -
DNA: TGTGCCAGCAGCGTAGACGGCGGGGGGTCAGATACGCAGTATTTT
CDR3: CASSVDGGGSDTQYF

J: TRBJ2-7
D: -
V: TRBV10-3
size: once
DNA: TGTGCCATCAGTGAGGTGGACAAGGGCGAGCAGTACTTC
CDR3: CAISEVDKGEQYF

J: TRBJ2-1
D: -
V: TRBV29-1
size: -
DNA: TGCAGCGTTGGCAGCGATGAGCAGTTCTTC
CDR3: CSVGSDEQFF

J: TRBJ1-5
D: -
V: TRBV6-1
size: few
DNA: TGTGCCAGCAGTGGCAGTCTATGGGCAGGGAATCAGCCCCAGCATTTT
CDR3: CASSGSLWAGNQPQHF

J: TRBJ1-5
D: -
V: TRBV28
size: -
DNA: TGTGCCAGCAGTTTTTTTCCTCGACGGAGCAATCAGCCCCAGCATTTT
CDR3: CASSFFPRRSNQPQHF

J: TRBJ2-3
D: -
V: TRBV7-9
size: -
DNA: TGTGCCAGCAGCTCCGGGCAGGGGAGTACGCAGTATTTT
CDR3: CASSSGQGSTQYF

J: TRBJ1-1
D: -
V: TRBV5-5
size: -
DNA: TGTGCCAGCAGCAACGGGACACTGAACACTGAAGCTTTCTTT
CDR3: CASSNGTLNTEAFF

J: TRBJ2-7
D: -
V: TRBV2
size: few
DNA: TGTGCCAGCAGCAGGACAGCCAACTCCTACGAGCAGTACTTC
CDR3: CASSRTANSYEQYF

J: TRBJ1-5
D: TRBD1
V: TRBV27
size: few
DNA: TGTGCCAGCAGCTCGGGACAGGGAAGTCAGCCCCAGCATTTT
CDR3: CASSSGQGSQPQHF

J: TRBJ2-5
D: -
V: TRBV28
size: -
DNA: TGTGCCAGCTCGTATGGGAAGTCGCCGGAGACCCAGTACTTC
CDR3: CASSYGKSPETQYF

J: TRBJ1-6
D: TRBD1
V: TRBV7-9
size: -
DNA: TGTGCCAGCAGCCTCGACAGGGTACGAAATTCACCCCTCCACTTT
CDR3: CASSLDRVRNSPLHF

J: TRBJ1-4
D: -
V: TRBV6-5
size: -
DNA: TGTGCCAGCAGTTACTGGAAAGAAAAACTGTTTTTT
CDR3: CASSYWKEKLFF

J: TRBJ1-3
D: -
V: TRBV6-1
size: -
DNA: TGTGCCAGCAGGACCGGGACTCCTGGAAACACCATATATTTT
CDR3: CASRTGTPGNTIYF

J: TRBJ2-1
D: TRBD1
V: TRBV9
size: -
DNA: TGTGCCAGCAGCCTTTGGGACAGTCCCTACAATGAGCAGTTCTTC
CDR3: CASSLWDSPYNEQFF

J: TRBJ1-1
D: TRBD1
V: TRBV15
size: -
DNA: TGTGCCACCAGCAGAGATGGGACAGGGCGGGCTTTCTTT
CDR3: CATSRDGTGRAFF

J: TRBJ2-3
D: -
V: TRBV7-9
size: -
DNA: TGTGCCAGCAGCCCGAGGGGTGGTTGGGAGACTAGCACAGATACGCAGTATTTT
CDR3: CASSPRGGWETSTDTQYF

J: TRBJ1-1
D: TRBD1
V: TRBV5-1
size: -
DNA: TGCGCCAGCAGTAGGGACAGGGGGTTTATTCACACTGAAGCTTTCTTT
CDR3: CASSRDRGFIHTEAFF

J: TRBJ2-5
D: -
V: TRBV30
size: -
DNA: TGTGCCTGGATCCGCTCTGAGACCCAGTACTTC
CDR3: CAWIRSETQYF

J: TRBJ1-4
D: -
V: TRBV29-1
size: -
DNA: TGCAGCGTTGCAGGGTCTAATGAAAAACTGTTTTTT
CDR3: CSVAGSNEKLFF

J: TRBJ1-1
D: TRBD1
V: TRBV4-2
size: few
DNA: TGTGCCAGCAGCCGTAGACAGGGTGACCAAGCTTTCTTT
CDR3: CASSRRQGDQAFF

J: TRBJ2-7
D: -
V: TRBV2
size: -
DNA: TGTGCCAGCAGTGAAGCGGCTATAGGGAAATACGAGCAGTACTTC
CDR3: CASSEAAIGKYEQYF

J: TRBJ1-1
D: -
V: TRBV28
size: -
DNA: TGTGCCAGCAGTTTAAACAGGGTAACTGAAGCTTTCTTT
CDR3: CASSLNRVTEAFF

J: TRBJ2-2
D: TRBD1
V: TRBV7-8
size: -
DNA: TGTGCCAGCATCCCCCCCCCAGGGACAGGGAACACCGGGGAGCTGTTTTTT
CDR3: CASIPPPGTGNTGELFF

J: TRBJ1-2
D: -
V: TRBV5-1
size: once
DNA: TGCGCCAGCAGCGCCTATTTTGGGGGAAACTATGGCTACACCTTC
CDR3: CASSAYFGGNYGYTF

J: TRBJ1-2
D: -
V: TRBV7-2
size: -
DNA: TGTGCCAGCAGCTTAAATTCACAGGGATCTTATGGCTACACCTTC
CDR3: CASSLNSQGSYGYTF

J: TRBJ1-4
D: -
V: TRBV2
size: -
DNA: TGTGCCAGCAGTGCTAAGTTTGGAACTAATGAAAAACTGTTTTTT
CDR3: CASSAKFGTNEKLFF

J: TRBJ1-1
D: -
V: TRBV10-1
size: -
DNA: TGCGCCACCCCCCCCGGAGGGGTCCAGAACACTGAAGCTTTCTTT
CDR3: CATPPGGVQNTEAFF

J: TRBJ2-7
D: TRBD2
V: TRBV6-5
size: -
DNA: TGTGCCAGCAGGCGGACTAGCGGGAACAACTACGAGCAGTACTTC
CDR3: CASRRTSGNNYEQYF